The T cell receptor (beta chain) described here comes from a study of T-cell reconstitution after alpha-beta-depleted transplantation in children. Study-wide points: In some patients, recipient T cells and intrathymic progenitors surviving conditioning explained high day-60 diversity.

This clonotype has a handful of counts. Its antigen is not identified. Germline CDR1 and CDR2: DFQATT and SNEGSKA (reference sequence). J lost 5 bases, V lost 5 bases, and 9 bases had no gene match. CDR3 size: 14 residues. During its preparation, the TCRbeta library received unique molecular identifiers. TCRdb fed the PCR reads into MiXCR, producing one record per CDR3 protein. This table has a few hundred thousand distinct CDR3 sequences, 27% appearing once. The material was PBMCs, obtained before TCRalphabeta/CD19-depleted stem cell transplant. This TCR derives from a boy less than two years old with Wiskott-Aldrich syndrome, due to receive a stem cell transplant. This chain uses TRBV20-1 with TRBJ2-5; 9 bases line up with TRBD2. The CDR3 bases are TGCAGTGCTGGAGCGGGAGGAGCCGGTGAGACCCAGTACTTC. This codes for CSAGAGGAGETQYF.